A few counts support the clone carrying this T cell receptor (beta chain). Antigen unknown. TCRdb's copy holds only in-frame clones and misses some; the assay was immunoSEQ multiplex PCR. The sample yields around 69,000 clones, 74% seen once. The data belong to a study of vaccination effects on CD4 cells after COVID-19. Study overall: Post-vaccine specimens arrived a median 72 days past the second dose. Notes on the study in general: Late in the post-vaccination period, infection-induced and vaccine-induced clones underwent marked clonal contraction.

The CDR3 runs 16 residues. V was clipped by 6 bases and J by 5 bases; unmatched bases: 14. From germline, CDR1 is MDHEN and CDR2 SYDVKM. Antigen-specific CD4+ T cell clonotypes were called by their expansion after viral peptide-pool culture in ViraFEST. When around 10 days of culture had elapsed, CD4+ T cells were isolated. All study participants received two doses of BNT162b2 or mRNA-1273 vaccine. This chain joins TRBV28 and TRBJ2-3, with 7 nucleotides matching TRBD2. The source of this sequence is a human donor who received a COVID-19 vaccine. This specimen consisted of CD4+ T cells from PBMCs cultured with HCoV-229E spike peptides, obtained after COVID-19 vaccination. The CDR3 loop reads CASSPLGGTAGDTQYF. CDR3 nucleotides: TGTGCCAGCAGCCCCCTGGGGGGGACTGCGGGAGATACGCAGTATTTT. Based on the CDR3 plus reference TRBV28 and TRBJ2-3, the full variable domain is DVKVTQSSRYLVKRTGEKVFLECVQDMDHENMFWYRQDPGLGLRLIYFSYDVKMKEKGDIPEGYSVSREKKERFSLILESASTNQTSMYLCASSPLGGTAGDTQYFGPGTRLTVL.